Shown below are 9 T cell receptor beta chains from a single sample sequenced in a study of post-analysis software for immune sequencing data. Sequencing libraries made from TCR beta cDNA carried unique molecular identifiers. TCRdb called the PCR reads again in MiXCR, with one record for every CDR3 protein. The sample records 650,000 to 850,000 distinct CDR3 sequences, roughly half being singletons. These receptors' antigens are unknown. Overall study results and limits: Controls showed lower frequencies than patients for roughly 5 TRBV segments, and TRBV5-6, TRBV5-1 and TRBV20-1 were among these.

Specimen: blood. Every receptor here comes from a girl aged 10-17 years with multiple sclerosis.

The V and J genes are TRBV5-8 and TRBJ2-1, with D perhaps given as TRBD1 or TRBD2 (5 bases each). V lost 1 base and J lost 0, with 17 bases in between. This CDR3 contains 18 residues. Germline V gene data show CDR1 as SGHTS and CDR2 as YDEGEE. CDR3 sequence: CASSLLRGAGSSYNEQFF. CDR3 bases: TGTGCCAGCAGCTTGTTGAGGGGAGCAGGGAGCTCCTACAATGAGCAGTTCTTC.

The gene calls are TRBV7-6 and TRBJ1-4; no definite D call. The CDR3 is 15 residues long. The V end was cut by 5 bases, the J end by 3 bases, with 13 bases between. Germline V gene sequence: CDR1 SGHVS, CDR2 FNYEAQ. Here the CDR3 reads CASSLGGLSNEKLFF. The CDR3 nucleotides read TGTGCCAGCAGCCTAGGAGGGTTGTCTAATGAAAAACTGTTTTTT.

V usage is TRBV5-1 and J usage is TRBJ2-5; D is undetermined. The CDR3 covers 11 residues. Trimming stripped 6 bases from V and 2 bases from J, with 5 bases between. Germline lookup yields CDR1 SGHRS and CDR2 YFSETQ. The CDR3 nucleotides are TGCGCCAGCAACTTACAAGAGACCCAGTACTTC. Translated: CASNLQETQYF.

This chain joins TRBV15 and TRBJ2-1; 7 nucleotides agree with TRBD1. The CDR3 is 17 residues long. The ends lost 0 bases at V and 0 bases at J; junction bases unmatched: 5. Germline-derived CDR1 and CDR2 are LNHNV and YYDKDF (reference sequence). For the CDR3, the DNA is TGTGCCACCAGCAGAGATGTCGGACAGGCCTCCTACAATGAGCAGTTCTTC. This gives the protein CATSRDVGQASYNEQFF.

The chain employs TRBV11-2 and TRBJ2-7; D is possibly TRBD2 (6 bases). The DNA end lines up better with TRBJ2-5; the J call may be wrong. Germline values: CDR1 SGHAT, CDR2 FQNNGV. This CDR3 spans 15 amino acids. As DNA, the CDR3 is TGTGCCAGCAGCTTTACCGGGACTTTACAAGAGACCCAGTACTTC. This codes for CASSFTGTLQETQYF.

This clonotype was seen only a few times. CDR3 region: CASSPLLAGGLLYEQYF. The CDR3 DNA reads TGTGCCAGCTCACCACTACTAGCGGGAGGTCTCCTCTACGAGCAGTACTTC. This chain connects TRBV18 to TRBJ2-7, with TRBD2 matching 12 bases. Losses at the gene ends were 1 base for V and 3 bases for J; bases not matched to a gene: 7. Per germline, CDR1 KGHSH and CDR2 LQKENI. The CDR3 sequence is 17 residues long.

This clonotype has a handful of counts. The rearrangement joins TRBV2 to TRBJ2-7; the D call may be TRBD1 or TRBD2 (5 bases each). Gene TRBJ2-5 matches the end of the DNA better, so the J call may be wrong. The CDR3 covers 12 residues. Germline CDR1 and CDR2: SNHLY and FYNNEI. DNA of the CDR3: TGTGCCAGTGGGGTCCGGGGCGAGACCCAGTACTTC. Its translation is CASGVRGETQYF.

V usage is TRBV20-1 and J usage is TRBJ1-1, with D maybe TRBD1 (5 bases). Trimming took off 6 bases at V and 3 bases at J, with 14 bases between the two ends. Germline V gives CDR1 DFQATT, CDR2 SNEGSKA (reference sequence). The CDR3 has 13 amino acids. The CDR3 is CSALGGGYTEAFF. The CDR3 nucleotides read TGCAGTGCCCTGGGGGGGGGGTACACTGAAGCTTTCTTT.

The V call is TRBV12-3 or TRBV12-4, the J call TRBJ2-5; D is ambiguous. CDR3 length equals 14 residues. V dropped 2 bases and J dropped 2 bases, with 9 bases sitting between them. In DNA, the CDR3 is TGTGCCAGCAGTTTATCTCTGTCGCAAGAGACCCAGTACTTC. As protein: CASSLSLSQETQYF.